These 25 T cell receptor beta chains came from one sample sequenced in a study of identical twins. Each CDR3 protein gets one entry after TCRdb re-called the 5' RACE reads with MiXCR. The sample carries hundreds of thousands of distinct CDR3 sequences, around a sixth recorded once. This sample also belongs to another study, concerning T cells expressing NK-cell markers.

Sequences were obtained from PBMCs. The receptors were gathered from a woman between 18 and 29 years old in good health.

V is TRBV7-9 and J is TRBJ2-1; weak D call: TRBD2 (6 bases). CDR1 and CDR2 (germline): SEHNR, FQNEAQ (reference sequence). The CDR3 is 14 residues long. Trimming took off 4 bases at V and 5 bases at J, with 12 bases between the two ends. As DNA, the CDR3 is TGTGCCAGCAGCTCCCGGGACTTAAACAATGAGCAGTTCTTC. As protein: CASSSRDLNNEQFF. Full variable domain (remainder filled in from reference TRBV7-9 and TRBJ2-1): DTGVSQNPRHKITKRGQNVTFRCDPISEHNRLYWYRQTLGQGPEFLTYFQNEAQLEKSRLLSDRFSAERPKGSFSTLEIQRTEQGDSAMYLCASSSRDLNNEQFFGPGTRLTVL.

In this sample, this clonotype turned up a few times. V usage is TRBV12-3 or TRBV12-4 and J usage is TRBJ1-1, with D hard to call. V was clipped by 6 bases and J by 7 bases, with 15 bases between them. The CDR3 length is 13 residues. CDR3 in DNA: TGTGCCAGCAGGACCCGAACAGCTGGTGAAGCTTTCTTT. Amino acids: CASRTRTAGEAFF.

In its sample, this clonotype was seen many times. The chain uses TRBV3-1 and TRBJ2-5; D remains unclear. This CDR3 has 13 amino acids. Trimming took off 8 bases at V and 2 bases at J, with 12 bases between the two ends. CDR1 and CDR2 (germline): LGHDT, YNNKEL (reference sequence). DNA of the CDR3: TGTGCCAGCCACCAGAGATATCAAGAGACCCAGTACTTC. Amino acid sequence: CASHQRYQETQYF.

V and J are TRBV7-7 and TRBJ2-1; D is perhaps TRBD2 (6 bases). V shed 0 bases and J shed 5 bases, with 11 bases lying between them. Germline V gene data show CDR1 as SSHAT and CDR2 as FNYEAQ (reference sequence). The CDR3 sequence is 15 residues long. CDR3 loop: CASSLASSAHNEQFF. The CDR3 region has the DNA TGTGCCAGCAGCTTAGCGTCTAGCGCTCACAATGAGCAGTTCTTC. Full variable domain (remainder filled in from reference TRBV7-7 and TRBJ2-1): GAGVSQSPRYKVTKRGQDVTLRCDPISSHATLYWYQQALGQGPEFLTYFNYEAQPDKSGLPSDRFSAERPEGSISTLTIQRTEQRDSAMYRCASSLASSAHNEQFFGPGTRLTVL.

This chain uses TRBV11-2 with TRBJ2-2; D is unresolved. V lost 1 base and J 6 bases, leaving 6 bases between the germline ends. CDR1 and CDR2 (germline): SGHAT, FQNNGV. The CDR3 is 13 residues long. Written as DNA, the CDR3 is TGTGCCAGCAGCTTAGTAGAAGCCGGGGAGCTGTTTTTT. This codes for CASSLVEAGELFF.

The chain uses TRBV29-1 and TRBJ2-5; perhaps D is TRBD1 or TRBD2 (7 bases each). The CDR3 runs to 13 residues. V shed 4 bases and J shed 5 bases, with 14 bases lying between them. Germline-derived CDR1 and CDR2 are SQVTM and ANQGSEA. The CDR3 reads CSVGGGGGETQYF. CDR3 nucleotides: TGCAGCGTTGGGGGAGGGGGCGGGGAGACCCAGTACTTC.

This chain connects TRBV10-3 to TRBJ2-7; 11 bases agree with TRBD1. V lost 6 bases, J lost 7 bases, and 20 bases stayed unmatched. Germline-derived CDR1 and CDR2 are ENHRY and SYGVKD. CDR3 length: 18 amino acids. CDR3 nucleotides: TGTGCCATCAGCGGGGGGGGCGACCCCTCGGACAGGGGGCGAGAGCAGTACTTC. It codes for CAISGGGDPSDRGREQYF.

This clonotype was counted between two and nine times. The chain uses TRBV15 and TRBJ1-2; D remains unclear. The CDR3 is 14 amino acids. Trimming left V 3 bases short and J 7 bases short, with 15 bases between. CDR1 is LNHNV and CDR2 is YYDKDF in the germline V gene (reference sequence). The CDR3 DNA sequence: TGTGCCACCAGCAGGGCCCCATATCCCCGTGGCTACACCTTC. Its protein product is CATSRAPYPRGYTF.

The V gene is TRBV20-1, the J gene TRBJ2-7, with D maybe TRBD1 (6 bases). Per the germline V gene, CDR1 is DFQATT and CDR2 is SNEGSKA (reference sequence). Trimming stripped 4 bases from V and 2 bases from J, with 15 bases between. CDR3 length equals 14 residues. DNA of the CDR3: TGCAGTGCTATTACATTGGACAGTACCTACGAGCAGTACTTC. Translated, it gives CSAITLDSTYEQYF.

The gene calls are TRBV5-1 and TRBJ2-7; D not resolved. The CDR3 totals 13 residues. The germline gives CDR1 SGHRS, CDR2 YFSETQ. V was clipped by 0 bases and J by 5 bases, with 9 bases between them. CDR3 bases: TGCGCCAGCAGCTTGGGGACGGCTGACGAGCAGTACTTC. Encoded protein: CASSLGTADEQYF.

This clonotype was counted only a few times. The gene calls are TRBV9 and TRBJ1-2; a weak D match, TRBD1 (5 bases). The V gene lost 1 base and the J gene lost 8 bases, with 9 bases spanning the gap. Germline V gene lookup returns CDR1 SGDLS and CDR2 YYNGEE. This CDR3 is built from 12 residues. The CDR3 here is CASSVIGGGYTF. In DNA form, the CDR3 reads TGTGCCAGCAGCGTAATCGGGGGAGGCTACACCTTC.

The V gene is TRBV7-2, the J gene TRBJ2-7; 7 nucleotides match TRBD1. The germline CDR1 and CDR2 sequences are SGHTA and FQGNSA. V shed 1 base and J 0 bases; nucleotides not matched to a gene: 6. The CDR3 loop spans 16 amino acids. The CDR3 sequence: CASSLVNRGSSYEQYF. The CDR3 DNA reads as TGTGCCAGCAGCTTAGTTAACAGGGGAAGCTCCTACGAGCAGTACTTC.

This sequence joins TRBV5-1 and TRBJ2-2, with a weak D call TRBD2 (5 bases). The CDR3 length is 17 residues. Germline V gene sequence: CDR1 SGHRS, CDR2 YFSETQ. The V and J ends lost 5 bases and 1 base respectively, with 18 bases between them. CDR3 protein: CASSTPSQNGNTGELFF. CDR3 bases: TGCGCCAGCAGTACCCCTAGCCAGAACGGGAACACCGGGGAGCTGTTTTTT.

CDR3 amino acids: CASSPRDTQKGWNTEAFF. The CDR3 coding sequence is TGTGCCAGCAGCCCCCGGGACACCCAGAAGGGTTGGAACACTGAAGCTTTCTTT. The chain has TRBV11-2 and TRBJ1-1; perhaps TRBD1 as D (6 bases). The germline V gene has CDR1 SGHAT and CDR2 FQNNGV. V was trimmed by 5 bases and J by 1 base, leaving 23 bases between them. This CDR3 spans 18 amino acids. The variable domain in full, completed from reference TRBV11-2 and TRBJ1-1, reads EAGVAQSPRYKIIEKRQSVAFWCNPISGHATLYWYQQILGQGPKLLIQFQNNGVVDDSQLPKDRFSAERLKGVDSTLKIQPAKLEDSAVYLCASSPRDTQKGWNTEAFFGQGTRLTVV.

CDR3 sequence (DNA): TGTGCCAGCAGTCCACTCCCCCCGGGGACAGGGGGCACAGATACGCAGTATTTT. It encodes CASSPLPPGTGGTDTQYF. The chain uses TRBV6-1 and TRBJ2-3; TRBD1 aligns across 10 bases. The CDR3 is 18 amino acids. J lost 1 base, V lost 5 bases, and 12 bases had no gene match. Germline V gene lookup returns CDR1 MNHNS and CDR2 SASEGT.

This chain links TRBV20-1 with TRBJ2-7; D might be TRBD2 (6 bases). Trimming removed 7 bases at V and 0 bases at J, with 10 bases between. This CDR3 is 12 amino acids long. Germline CDR1 DFQATT, CDR2 SNEGSKA (reference sequence). CDR3 DNA: TGCAGTGGTTGGCGGGGCTCCTACGAGCAGTACTTC. Its translation: CSGWRGSYEQYF.

The CDR3 reads CASSGLQGGNYTF. The CDR3 bases are TGTGCCAGCAGCGGTTTGCAGGGGGGGAACTACACCTTC. The chain uses TRBV5-8 and TRBJ1-2, with 7 bases aligning to TRBD1. CDR3 length: 13 residues. CDR1 is SGHTS, CDR2 YDEGEE, per germline. Trimming removed 4 bases from V and 10 bases from J; junction bases left unmatched: 10.

This clonotype was recorded many times. The rearrangement joins TRBV10-3 to TRBJ2-7; a possible D gene is TRBD1 (6 bases). The length of the CDR3 is 13 residues. The germline V gene has CDR1 ENHRY and CDR2 SYGVKD. Trimming pared 4 bases from V and 3 bases from J, leaving 10 bases between. The CDR3 DNA sequence: TGTGCCATCAGTGGAGGACAGCACTACGAGCAGTACTTC. It translates to CAISGGQHYEQYF.

This clonotype was observed many times. CDR3 sequence: CASSGADTQYF. CDR3 coding DNA: TGTGCCAGCAGTGGGGCAGATACGCAGTATTTT. J is TRBJ2-3 and V is TRBV2; no definite D call. CDR1 and CDR2 (germline): SNHLY, FYNNEI. This CDR3 is 11 amino acids long. Trimming pared 4 bases from V and 4 bases from J, leaving 3 bases between.

This clonotype was seen at least ten times. The J gene is TRBJ2-1, the V gene TRBV12-3 or TRBV12-4; D is possibly TRBD2 (5 bases). Trimming took off 3 bases at V and 10 bases at J, with 7 bases between the two ends. The CDR3 extends over 11 amino acids. CDR3 sequence (DNA): TGTGCCAGCAGTTTCCCGGGAGAGCAGTTCTTC. It is translated as CASSFPGEQFF.

This clonotype has only one observation. This chain links TRBV6-1 with TRBJ2-5, with D possibly TRBD1 on 6 matching bases. Germline V CDR1 and CDR2: MNHNS, SASEGT. The CDR3 loop spans 15 amino acids. V lost 2 bases and J lost 5, with 15 bases in between. CDR3 nucleotides: TGTGCCAGCAGTGAACCTCCCGTGAGGGGGGAGACCCAGTACTTC. Protein: CASSEPPVRGETQYF.

The chain links TRBV5-1 to TRBJ2-7; weak D call: TRBD2 (5 bases). V lost 4 bases and J lost 3, with 17 bases in between. The CDR3 consists of 15 residues. Looked up from germline, CDR1 is SGHRS and CDR2 is YFSETQ. The CDR3 DNA is TGCGCCAGCAGCCCGTACCATAGCGTGAGCTACGAGCAGTACTTC. As protein: CASSPYHSVSYEQYF.

This clonotype turned up a few times. The V gene is TRBV29-1, the J gene TRBJ1-2; D ambiguous. V was pared by 1 base and J by 9 bases, with 6 bases between. This CDR3 has 10 residues. Germline CDR1 is SQVTM and CDR2 is ANQGSEA. Here the CDR3 DNA reads TGCAGCGTTGAAGGGTTTAGCTACACCTTC. It codes for CSVEGFSYTF. Full variable domain (remainder filled in from reference TRBV29-1 and TRBJ1-2): SAVISQKPSRDICQRGTSLTIQCQVDSQVTMMFWYRQQPGQSLTLIATANQGSEATYESGFVIDKFPISRPNLTFSTLTVSNMSPEDSSIYLCSVEGFSYTFGSGTRLTVV.

In its sample, this clonotype was seen many times. The chain employs TRBV12-3 or TRBV12-4 and TRBJ2-1; D remains unclear. The CDR3 is 11 residues long. V lost 7 bases to trimming and J lost 5 bases, with 6 bases between them. CDR3 in amino acids: CASTLDNEQFF. The CDR3 DNA is TGTGCCAGCACCCTAGACAATGAGCAGTTCTTC.

This clonotype was counted only a few times. V usage is TRBV6-6 and J usage is TRBJ1-2; D call uncertain. CDR1 MNHNY and CDR2 SVGAGI come from the germline V gene (reference sequence). With 5 bases removed from V and 8 bases from J, the gap between germline ends came to 12 bases. The CDR3 runs 12 residues. The DNA of the CDR3 is TGTGCCAGCAGTAACGGGCTGCTGGGCTACACCTTC. It translates to CASSNGLLGYTF.